This TCR beta chain emerged from a study of response to subunit inactivated influenza vaccine. The CDR3 runs to 14 residues. In germline, CDR1 is LGHNA, CDR2 YSLEER. Deletions cut 4 bases from V and 3 bases from J, with 13 bases between. TCRdb re-derived calls from the RT-PCR reads in MiXCR, one entry per CDR3 protein. The sample has roughly 700,000 distinct CDR3 sequences; approximately 15% are singletons. This clonotype was detected a few times. The receptor's source is a man aged 50 to 60 who received an inactivated influenza vaccine. This specimen consisted of PBMCs from blood, obtained 14 days before vaccination. The chain has TRBV4-3 and TRBJ2-7, with a tentative D call TRBD2 (6 bases). This CDR3 is CASSLRGEDYEQYF. The CDR3, as DNA: TGCGCCAGCAGCCTCCGAGGGGAGGACTACGAGCAGTACTTC.